This T cell receptor (beta chain) was observed in a study of prognosis after radiotherapy for stage I lung cancer. Overall study results and limits: The authors reported that TRBV and TRBJ gene usage differed between patients with and without metastases. Once stereotactic body radiation therapy had been given, unique TCR clone counts fell, with a median of roughly 9,300 versus 7,200. Tumor specificity of the expanded TCR clones was not determined.

CDR3 of TCR beta was amplified from genomic DNA via a two-round multiplex PCR. TRBV and TRBJ genes each had their own specific primers in first-round PCR. TCRdb fed the multiplex PCR reads into MiXCR, producing one record per CDR3 protein. The sample holds roughly 24,000 distinct CDR3 sequences; about 41% are singletons and the top ten take roughly 35%. Trimming left V 2 bases short and J 7 bases short, with 12 bases between. Looked up from germline, CDR1 is SEHNR and CDR2 is FQNEAQ (reference sequence). The CDR3 runs 14 residues. This clonotype showed up just once. Its matching antigen is unknown. A far more abundant clone sits one base away, making this likely a read error.

This TCR came from a donor over 45 with non-small cell lung cancer. This chain joins TRBV7-9 and TRBJ2-1; D may be TRBD2 (5 bases). The input for sequencing was PBMCs, taken before or after stereotactic body radiation therapy (not recorded which). The CDR3 sequence is CASSLFKRGNEQFF. The CDR3 bases are TGTGCCAGCAGCTTATTTAAAAGAGGGAATGAGCAGTTCTTC. Full variable domain (rest looked up from reference TRBV7-9 and TRBJ2-1): DTGVSQNPRHKITKRGQNVTFRCDPISEHNRLYWYRQTLGQGPEFLTYFQNEAQLEKSRLLSDRFSAERPKGSFSTLEIQRTEQGDSAMYLCASSLFKRGNEQFFGPGTRLTVL.